These 7 T cell receptor beta chains share one sample of origin, sequenced in a study of immune heterogeneity within non-small cell lung tumors. Bulk tumor genomic DNA served as template, at roughly 600 ng per sample. Spaced far apart, several biopsies were taken from each primary tumor during surgery. Curative operations were performed on patients who had untreated, newly diagnosed non-small cell lung cancer. Multiplex PCR with 32 V and 13 J primers amplified TCR beta CDR3. Each CDR3 protein gets one entry after TCRdb re-called the multiplex PCR reads with MiXCR. This sample has 8,000 to 11,000 distinct CDR3 sequences, with less than 20% found just once. Sequencing was carried out using lung tumor tissue. All receptors come from a man aged 40-55 years with non-small cell lung cancer.

Sample share makes this clonotype medium-sized. V gene TRBV5-8 combines with J gene TRBJ1-6; a possible D gene is TRBD1 (6 bases). The ends were cut back, 4 bases at V and 8 bases at J, with 19 bases in the middle. Per the germline V gene, CDR1 is SGHTS and CDR2 is YDEGEE. This CDR3 is built from 16 residues. The CDR3 DNA sequence: TGTGCCAGCAGCGCCCACACCGGGCAGGGGTATTCACCCCTCCACTTT. It yields the protein CASSAHTGQGYSPLHF.

At least ten counts were recorded for this clonotype. The chain combines TRBV20-1 with TRBJ2-3; 10 positions match TRBD2. Germline V gene lookup returns CDR1 DFQATT and CDR2 SNEGSKA (reference sequence). The CDR3 is 14 amino acids. The junction had 7 bases not matched to a gene; V was cut back by 5 bases and J by 5 bases. The CDR3 loop reads CSAHLAGERDTQYF. The CDR3 nucleotides read TGCAGTGCTCATCTAGCGGGAGAGCGAGATACGCAGTATTTT.

This clonotype was seen many times. The chain links TRBV6-4 to TRBJ2-2; D call uncertain. The germline gives CDR1 MRHNA, CDR2 SNTAGT. V dropped 4 bases and J dropped 3 bases, with 6 bases sitting between them. This CDR3 has 13 amino acids. The CDR3 protein is CASSAGDTGELFF. CDR3 DNA sequence: TGTGCCAGCAGTGCTGGGGACACCGGGGAGCTGTTTTTT.

This clonotype was seen repeatedly, ten times or more. The chain recombines TRBV7-2 with TRBJ1-2; the match to TRBD1 covers 7 bases. This CDR3 region has 17 residues. V lost 7 bases to trimming and J lost 4 bases; unmatched junction nucleotides: 18. The germline gives CDR1 SGHTA, CDR2 FQGNSA. In DNA form, the CDR3 reads TGTGCCAGCAAAACCCCTTTTTTTCCGCCAGGGGGCTATGGCTACACCTTC. Translating it yields CASKTPFFPPGGYGYTF.

Within the sample, this clonotype is medium-sized (0.01 to 0.1%). V gene TRBV7-2 combines with J gene TRBJ2-2; 8 bases align to TRBD2. Germline V CDR1 and CDR2: SGHTA, FQGNSA. CDR3 size: 17 residues. V lost 1 base to trimming and J lost 6 bases; unmatched junction nucleotides: 10. The CDR3 loop is CASSLGGSGMASGELFF. CDR3 nucleotides: TGTGCCAGCAGCTTAGGGGGTAGCGGGATGGCTTCCGGGGAGCTGTTTTTT.

By proportion, this clonotype is medium-sized. The chain couples TRBV19 to TRBJ1-1, with no clear D. The V end lost 1 base, the J end lost 4 bases, and 13 bases lay between the germline ends. Germline CDR1 reads LNHDA; CDR2 reads SQIVND (reference sequence). The length of the CDR3 is 15 residues. The DNA for the CDR3 is TGTGCCAGTAGTATAGGGCGATCACGGTTCACTGAAGCTTTCTTT. Encoded protein: CASSIGRSRFTEAFF.

This clonotype is categorized as medium-sized. The chain has TRBV5-1 and TRBJ1-6; D gene ambiguous. Trimming removed 3 bases at V and 0 bases at J, with 31 bases between. Germline V gene sequence: CDR1 SGHRS, CDR2 YFSETQ. This CDR3 has 23 residues. CDR3 in amino acids: CASSWSGVSPGGKRSSYNSPLHF. CDR3 sequence (DNA): TGCGCCAGCAGCTGGTCTGGTGTTTCACCGGGAGGAAAAAGGAGCTCCTATAATTCACCCCTCCACTTT.